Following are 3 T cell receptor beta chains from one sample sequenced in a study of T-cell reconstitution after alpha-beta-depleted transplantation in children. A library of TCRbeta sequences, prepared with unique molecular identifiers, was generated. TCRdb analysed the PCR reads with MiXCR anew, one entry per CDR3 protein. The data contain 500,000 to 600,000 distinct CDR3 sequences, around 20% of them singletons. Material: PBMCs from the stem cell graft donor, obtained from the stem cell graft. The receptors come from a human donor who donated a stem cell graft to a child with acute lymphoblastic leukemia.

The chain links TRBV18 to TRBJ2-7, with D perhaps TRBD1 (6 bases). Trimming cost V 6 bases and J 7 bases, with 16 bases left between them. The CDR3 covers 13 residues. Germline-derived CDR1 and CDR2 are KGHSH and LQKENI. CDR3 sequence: CASSINRDSEQYF. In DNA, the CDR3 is TGTGCCAGCTCGATTAACAGGGATTCTGAGCAGTACTTC.

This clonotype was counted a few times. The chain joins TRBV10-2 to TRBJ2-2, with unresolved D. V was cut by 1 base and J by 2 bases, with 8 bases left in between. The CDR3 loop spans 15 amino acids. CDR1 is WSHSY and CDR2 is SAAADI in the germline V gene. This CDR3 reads CASSEFLVNTGELFF. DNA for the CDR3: TGCGCCAGCAGTGAGTTTCTAGTTAACACCGGGGAGCTGTTTTTT.

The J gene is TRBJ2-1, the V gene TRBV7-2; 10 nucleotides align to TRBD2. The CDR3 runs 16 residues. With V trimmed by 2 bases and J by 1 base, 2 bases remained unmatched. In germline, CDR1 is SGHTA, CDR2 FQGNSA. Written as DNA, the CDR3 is TGTGCCAGCAGCTTAATACTAGCGGGATCCTACAATGAGCAGTTCTTC. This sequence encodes CASSLILAGSYNEQFF.